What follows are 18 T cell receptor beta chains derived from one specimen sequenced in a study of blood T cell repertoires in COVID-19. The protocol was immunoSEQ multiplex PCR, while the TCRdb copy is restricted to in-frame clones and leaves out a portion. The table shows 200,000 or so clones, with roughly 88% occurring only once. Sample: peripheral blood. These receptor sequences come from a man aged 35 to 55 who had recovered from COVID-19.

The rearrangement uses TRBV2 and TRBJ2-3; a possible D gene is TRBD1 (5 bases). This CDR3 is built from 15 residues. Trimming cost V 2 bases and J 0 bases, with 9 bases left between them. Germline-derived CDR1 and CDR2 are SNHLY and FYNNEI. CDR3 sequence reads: CASSELQGSTDTQYF. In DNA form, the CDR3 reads TGTGCCAGCAGTGAATTGCAGGGTAGCACAGATACGCAGTATTTT.

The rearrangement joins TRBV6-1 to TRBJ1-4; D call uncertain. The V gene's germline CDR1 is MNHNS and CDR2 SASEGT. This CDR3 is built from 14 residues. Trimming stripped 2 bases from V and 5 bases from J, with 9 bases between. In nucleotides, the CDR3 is TGTGCCAGCAGTGAACAGGCTCCGAATGAAAAACTGTTTTTT. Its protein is CASSEQAPNEKLFF.

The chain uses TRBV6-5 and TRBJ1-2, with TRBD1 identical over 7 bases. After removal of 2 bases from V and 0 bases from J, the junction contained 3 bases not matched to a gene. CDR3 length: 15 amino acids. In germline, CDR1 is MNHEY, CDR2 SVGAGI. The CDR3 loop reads CASSYRTGTNYGYTF. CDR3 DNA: TGTGCCAGCAGTTACAGGACAGGAACTAACTATGGCTACACCTTC.

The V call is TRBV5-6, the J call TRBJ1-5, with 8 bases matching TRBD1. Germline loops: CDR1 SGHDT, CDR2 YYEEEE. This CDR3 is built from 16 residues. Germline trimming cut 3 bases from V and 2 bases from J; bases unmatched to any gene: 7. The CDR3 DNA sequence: TGTGCCAGCAGCTCCGACAGGGGTATCGGCAATCAGCCCCAGCATTTT. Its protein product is CASSSDRGIGNQPQHF.

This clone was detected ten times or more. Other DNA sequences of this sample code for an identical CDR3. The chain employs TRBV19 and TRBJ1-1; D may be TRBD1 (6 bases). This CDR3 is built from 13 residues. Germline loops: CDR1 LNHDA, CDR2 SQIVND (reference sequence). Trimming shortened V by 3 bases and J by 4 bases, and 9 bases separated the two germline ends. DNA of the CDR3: TGTGCCAGTAGTATGCGGGGGGCCACTGAAGCTTTCTTT. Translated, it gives CASSMRGATEAFF.

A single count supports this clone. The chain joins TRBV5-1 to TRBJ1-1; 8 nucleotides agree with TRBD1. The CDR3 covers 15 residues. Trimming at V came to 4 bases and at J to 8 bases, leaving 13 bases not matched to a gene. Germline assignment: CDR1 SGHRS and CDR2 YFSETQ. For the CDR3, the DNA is TGCGCCAGCAGCCAACAGGGGGGCCCCGGTCGAGAAGCTTTCTTT. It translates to CASSQQGGPGREAFF.

The CDR3 nucleotides are TGTGCCTGGGCGACAGGGTTTGATCAGCCCCAGCATTTT. Protein sequence: CAWATGFDQPQHF. The chain carries TRBV30 and TRBJ1-5; TRBD1 agrees at 7 bases. CDR1 and CDR2 (germline): GTSNPN, SVGIG (reference sequence). This CDR3 is built from 13 residues. The J segment lost 5 bases and the V segment lost 5 bases, leaving 6 bases of the junction unmatched.

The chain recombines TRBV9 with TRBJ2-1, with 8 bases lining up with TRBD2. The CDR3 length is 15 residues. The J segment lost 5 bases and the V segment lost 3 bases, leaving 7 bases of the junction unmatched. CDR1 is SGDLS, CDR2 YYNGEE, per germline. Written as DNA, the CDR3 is TGTGCCAGCAGCGCCCGGACTAGCAGTAACAATGAGCAGTTCTTC. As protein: CASSARTSSNNEQFF.

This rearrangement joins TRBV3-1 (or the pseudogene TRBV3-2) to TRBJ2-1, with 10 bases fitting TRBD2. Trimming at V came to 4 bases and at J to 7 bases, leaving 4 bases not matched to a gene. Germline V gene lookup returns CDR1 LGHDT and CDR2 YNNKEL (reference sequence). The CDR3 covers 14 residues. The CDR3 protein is CASSPPGLANEQFF. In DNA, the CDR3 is TGTGCCAGCAGCCCCCCGGGACTAGCGAATGAGCAGTTCTTC.

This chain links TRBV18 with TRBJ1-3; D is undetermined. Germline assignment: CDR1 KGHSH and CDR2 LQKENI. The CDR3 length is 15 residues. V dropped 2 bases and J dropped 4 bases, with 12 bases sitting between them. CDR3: CASSPLEPSGNTIYF. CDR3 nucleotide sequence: TGTGCCAGCTCACCATTAGAACCCTCGGGAAACACCATATATTTT.

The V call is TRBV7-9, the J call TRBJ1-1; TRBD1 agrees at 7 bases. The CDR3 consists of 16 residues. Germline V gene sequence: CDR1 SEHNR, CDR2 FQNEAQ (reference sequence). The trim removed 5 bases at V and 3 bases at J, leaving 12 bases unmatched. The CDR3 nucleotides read TGTGCCAGCAGCCAAAGACAGGGCAGGGGAGACACTGAAGCTTTCTTT. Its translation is CASSQRQGRGDTEAFF.

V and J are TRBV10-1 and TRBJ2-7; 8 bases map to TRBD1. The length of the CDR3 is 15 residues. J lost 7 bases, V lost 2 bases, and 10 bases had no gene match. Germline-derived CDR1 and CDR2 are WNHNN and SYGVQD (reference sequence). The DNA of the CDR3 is TGCGCCAGCAGTGAGGGTTTGCAGGGGGCGCGGGAGCAGTACTTC. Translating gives CASSEGLQGAREQYF.

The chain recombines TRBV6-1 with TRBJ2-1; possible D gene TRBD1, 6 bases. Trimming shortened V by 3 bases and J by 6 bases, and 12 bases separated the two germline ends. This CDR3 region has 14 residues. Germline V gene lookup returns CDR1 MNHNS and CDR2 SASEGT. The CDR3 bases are TGTGCCAGCAGTGATTTACAGGGCCGCAATGAGCAGTTCTTC. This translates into CASSDLQGRNEQFF.

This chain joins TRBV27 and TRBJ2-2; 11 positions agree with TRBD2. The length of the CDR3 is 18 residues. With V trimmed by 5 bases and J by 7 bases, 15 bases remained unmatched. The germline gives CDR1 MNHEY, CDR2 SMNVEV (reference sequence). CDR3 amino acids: CASSPGLAVIGGHGELFF. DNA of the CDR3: TGTGCCAGCAGTCCGGGACTAGCGGTTATAGGAGGTCACGGGGAGCTGTTTTTT.

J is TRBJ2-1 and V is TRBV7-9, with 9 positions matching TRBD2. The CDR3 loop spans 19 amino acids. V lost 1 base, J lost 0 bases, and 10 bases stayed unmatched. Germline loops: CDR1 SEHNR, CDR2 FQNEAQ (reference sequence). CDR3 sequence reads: CASSLGLAGRLSSYNEQFF. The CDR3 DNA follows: TGTGCCAGCAGCTTAGGCCTAGCGGGGAGACTTAGCTCCTACAATGAGCAGTTCTTC.

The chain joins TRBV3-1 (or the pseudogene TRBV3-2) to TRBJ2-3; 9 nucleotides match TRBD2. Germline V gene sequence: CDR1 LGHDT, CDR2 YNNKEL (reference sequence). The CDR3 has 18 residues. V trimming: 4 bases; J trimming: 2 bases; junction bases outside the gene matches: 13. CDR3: CASSLPRREGGTTDTQYF. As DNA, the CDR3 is TGTGCCAGCAGCCTCCCGCGGCGGGAGGGTGGGACCACAGATACGCAGTATTTT.

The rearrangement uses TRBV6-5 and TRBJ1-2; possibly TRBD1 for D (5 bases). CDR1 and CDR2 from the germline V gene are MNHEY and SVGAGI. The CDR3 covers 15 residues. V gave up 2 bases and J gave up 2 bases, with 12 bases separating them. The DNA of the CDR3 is TGTGCCAGCAGTTACGGTGGGACTTTAAACTATGGCTACACCTTC. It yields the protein CASSYGGTLNYGYTF.

CDR3 sequence: CASSLNDIYGYTF. As DNA, the CDR3 is TGCGCCAGCAGCTTGAATGACATCTATGGCTACACCTTC. V gene TRBV5-1 combines with J gene TRBJ1-2; no clear D gene. CDR3 length: 13 amino acids. Germline V gene lookup returns CDR1 SGHRS and CDR2 YFSETQ. Trimming left V 1 base short and J 4 bases short, with 8 bases between.